The rows below give T cell receptor beta chains drawn from one sample of a study of spatial heterogeneity in lung cancer. TCRdb re-called the 5' RACE reads with MiXCR, one entry per CDR3 protein. Of 110,000 or so distinct CDR3 sequences detected, 10% to 12% appear once; the ten largest clones hold 20% to 25%. Material: PBMCs, obtained at follow-up. All receptors come from a female donor with early-stage non-small cell lung cancer. The CDR3 runs from the conserved cysteine through the conserved F or W. A D gene is named only where the DNA matches it firmly. Clone size is stated in some rows and not others, as once, few, many or a class when expanded.

d_call: TRBD1
clone_size: few
j_call: TRBJ1-2
v_call: TRBV27
cdr3_nt: TGTGCCAGCAGATCAGGGGGACAGGGGAACTATGGCTACACCTTC
cdr3_aa: CASRSGGQGNYGYTF

d_call: NA
clone_size: NA
j_call: TRBJ1-1
v_call: TRBV7-2
cdr3_nt: TGTGCCAGCAGAAGAAGGCTCGGGGCCTCGAACACTGAAGCTTTCTTT
cdr3_aa: CASRRRLGASNTEAFF

d_call: NA
clone_size: once
j_call: TRBJ1-1
v_call: TRBV6-5
cdr3_nt: TGTGCCAGCAGTTTCAGGGGAGACGCTGAAGCTTTCTTT
cdr3_aa: CASSFRGDAEAFF

d_call: NA
clone_size: NA
j_call: TRBJ2-4
v_call: TRBV3-1
cdr3_nt: TGTGCCAGCAGCCCAGTGACGACCAAAAACATTCAGTACTTC
cdr3_aa: CASSPVTTKNIQYF

d_call: TRBD1
clone_size: NA
j_call: TRBJ1-2
v_call: TRBV3-1
cdr3_nt: TGTGCCAGCAGCCAAGGGACAGGGGCAGGTGGCTACACCTTC
cdr3_aa: CASSQGTGAGGYTF

d_call: NA
clone_size: few
j_call: TRBJ1-4
v_call: TRBV27
cdr3_nt: TGTGCCAGCAGTTTATTCGGGGGAGGCGAAAAACTGTTTTTT
cdr3_aa: CASSLFGGGEKLFF

d_call: NA
clone_size: NA
j_call: TRBJ2-3
v_call: TRBV6-1
cdr3_nt: TGTGCCAGCAGCCGAGGCTGGGGGGACACAGATACGCAGTATTTT
cdr3_aa: CASSRGWGDTDTQYF

d_call: NA
clone_size: many
j_call: TRBJ2-7
v_call: TRBV28
cdr3_nt: TGTGCCAGCAGTTTCCAAAAGGGGGGGAGGTACGAGCAGTACTTC
cdr3_aa: CASSFQKGGRYEQYF

d_call: TRBD2
clone_size: many
j_call: TRBJ2-1
v_call: TRBV7-9
cdr3_nt: TGTGCCACCCGCCCGTTAGCGGGACTAGCGGGAGTTCGTGAGCAGTTCTTC
cdr3_aa: CATRPLAGLAGVREQFF

d_call: NA
clone_size: NA
j_call: TRBJ2-2
v_call: TRBV3-1
cdr3_nt: TGTGCCAGCAGCGACGGGCCCCACACCGGGGAGCTGTTTTTT
cdr3_aa: CASSDGPHTGELFF

d_call: TRBD2
clone_size: few
j_call: TRBJ2-1
v_call: TRBV4-3
cdr3_nt: TGCGCCAGCAGTCGACTAGCGGGTCCCAACAATGAGCAGTTCTTC
cdr3_aa: CASSRLAGPNNEQFF

d_call: NA
clone_size: NA
j_call: TRBJ2-7
v_call: TRBV7-9
cdr3_nt: TGTGCCAGCAGCTTAGGGGGGACGGAGGGCGAGCAGTACTTC
cdr3_aa: CASSLGGTEGEQYF

d_call: NA
clone_size: NA
j_call: TRBJ2-5
v_call: TRBV2
cdr3_nt: TGTGCCAGCAGTGGCCAGGGAGAGACCCAGTACTTC
cdr3_aa: CASSGQGETQYF

d_call: NA
clone_size: many
j_call: TRBJ2-1
v_call: TRBV7-9
cdr3_nt: TGTGCCAGCAGCCGGTCGACTAGTATCCATGAGCAGTTCTTC
cdr3_aa: CASSRSTSIHEQFF

d_call: NA
clone_size: few
j_call: TRBJ2-5
v_call: TRBV20-1
cdr3_nt: TGCAGTGCTAGACAGTACCAAGAGACCCAGTACTTC
cdr3_aa: CSARQYQETQYF

d_call: NA
clone_size: once
j_call: TRBJ1-1
v_call: TRBV10-1
cdr3_nt: TGCGCCAGCAGTAGGGGTAACACTGAAGCTTTCTTT
cdr3_aa: CASSRGNTEAFF

d_call: TRBD2
clone_size: few
j_call: TRBJ2-1
v_call: TRBV18
cdr3_nt: TGTGCCAGCTCACCAGCTAGCGGGGGGAACAATGAGCAGTTCTTC
cdr3_aa: CASSPASGGNNEQFF

d_call: NA
clone_size: few
j_call: TRBJ2-6
v_call: TRBV13
cdr3_nt: TGTGCCAGCAGCTTAGAAAACAACCCGTCTGGGGCCAACGTCCTGACTTTC
cdr3_aa: CASSLENNPSGANVLTF

d_call: NA
clone_size: NA
j_call: TRBJ2-3
v_call: TRBV24-1
cdr3_nt: TGTGCCACGGCCCTGGCGGATACGAGCACAGATACGCAGTATTTT
cdr3_aa: CATALADTSTDTQYF

d_call: NA
clone_size: few
j_call: TRBJ2-7
v_call: TRBV5-1
cdr3_nt: TGCGCCAGCAGCTTGGTAGGGGACGCCTCCTACGAGCAGTACTTC
cdr3_aa: CASSLVGDASYEQYF

d_call: TRBD1
clone_size: few
j_call: TRBJ2-2
v_call: TRBV29-1
cdr3_nt: TGCAGCGTGGACAGGGGTTCCGGGGAGCTGTTTTTT
cdr3_aa: CSVDRGSGELFF

d_call: TRBD2
clone_size: few
j_call: TRBJ2-3
v_call: TRBV28
cdr3_nt: TGTGCCAGCATTACTAGCGATTCTAGCACAGATACGCAGTATTTT
cdr3_aa: CASITSDSSTDTQYF

d_call: NA
clone_size: few
j_call: TRBJ1-6
v_call: TRBV28
cdr3_nt: TGTGCCAGCAGCACGGGGTACTATAATTCACCCCTCCACTTT
cdr3_aa: CASSTGYYNSPLHF

d_call: NA
clone_size: NA
j_call: TRBJ2-5
v_call: TRBV2
cdr3_nt: TGTGCCAGCAGTGAAGCCCCAGCAAGGACCCAGTACTTC
cdr3_aa: CASSEAPARTQYF

d_call: NA
clone_size: NA
j_call: TRBJ1-2
v_call: TRBV3-1
cdr3_nt: TGTGCCAGCGGGCAACAGCGGAGCTATGGCTACACCTTC
cdr3_aa: CASGQQRSYGYTF

d_call: TRBD1
clone_size: many
j_call: TRBJ1-1
v_call: TRBV28
cdr3_nt: TGTGCCAGCAGACCTCCGGGACAGGGGGCGACTGAAGCTTTCTTT
cdr3_aa: CASRPPGQGATEAFF

d_call: TRBD1
clone_size: few
j_call: TRBJ2-7
v_call: TRBV7-9
cdr3_nt: TGTGCCAGCAGCCTACAGGGGCCAAGCTCCTACGAGCAGTACTTC
cdr3_aa: CASSLQGPSSYEQYF

d_call: NA
clone_size: few
j_call: TRBJ1-5
v_call: TRBV19
cdr3_nt: TGTGCCAGTAGTATACAGGGGTTTCCTCAGCCCCAGCATTTT
cdr3_aa: CASSIQGFPQPQHF

d_call: NA
clone_size: many
j_call: TRBJ1-3
v_call: TRBV29-1
cdr3_nt: TGCAGCGTTGAATTCTACGCAGGGCCTGGAAACACCATATATTTT
cdr3_aa: CSVEFYAGPGNTIYF

d_call: TRBD2
clone_size: few
j_call: TRBJ2-1
v_call: TRBV6-6
cdr3_nt: TGTGCCAGCAGGGCGCTAGCGGGGGTCAATGAGCAGTTCTTC
cdr3_aa: CASRALAGVNEQFF

d_call: TRBD2
clone_size: few
j_call: TRBJ2-7
v_call: TRBV5-1
cdr3_nt: TGCGCCAGCAGCTTGGTAGCGGGAAGCGAGGAGCAGTACTTC
cdr3_aa: CASSLVAGSEEQYF

d_call: TRBD2
clone_size: NA
j_call: TRBJ2-5
v_call: TRBV2
cdr3_nt: TGTGCCAGCAGTGATCCGGGACTAGCGGTTGGGACCCAGTACTTC
cdr3_aa: CASSDPGLAVGTQYF

d_call: NA
clone_size: few
j_call: TRBJ2-7
v_call: TRBV2
cdr3_nt: TGTGCCAGCAGTGAATGGGCGGACGAGCAGTACTTC
cdr3_aa: CASSEWADEQYF

d_call: NA
clone_size: NA
j_call: TRBJ2-5
v_call: TRBV5-1
cdr3_nt: TGCGCCAGCAGCTTGACCGTAGGGCCAGGGAGAAAAGAGACCCAGTACTTC
cdr3_aa: CASSLTVGPGRKETQYF

d_call: NA
clone_size: few
j_call: TRBJ2-5
v_call: TRBV11-2
cdr3_nt: TGTGCCAGCAGCCCGGGGACTTTACAAGAGACCCAGTACTTC
cdr3_aa: CASSPGTLQETQYF

d_call: TRBD2
clone_size: NA
j_call: TRBJ2-5
v_call: TRBV11-2
cdr3_nt: TGTGCCAGCAGCGGCGATAGCGGGAGGAAGGAGACCCAGTACTTC
cdr3_aa: CASSGDSGRKETQYF

d_call: TRBD1
clone_size: NA
j_call: TRBJ1-1
v_call: TRBV24-1
cdr3_nt: TGTGCCACCAGTGATAGCCACGGACAGGGGCGGGATGCTTTCTTT
cdr3_aa: CATSDSHGQGRDAFF

d_call: TRBD2
clone_size: few
j_call: TRBJ2-7
v_call: TRBV5-1
cdr3_nt: TGCGCCAGCAGCTTCGGACTAGCGGGACCCTACGAGCAGTACTTC
cdr3_aa: CASSFGLAGPYEQYF

d_call: NA
clone_size: NA
j_call: TRBJ2-3
v_call: TRBV24-1
cdr3_nt: TGTGCCACCGAGGGACAAAACACAGATACGCAGTATTTT
cdr3_aa: CATEGQNTDTQYF

d_call: NA
clone_size: NA
j_call: TRBJ2-1
v_call: TRBV29-1
cdr3_nt: TGCAGCGTTGAAAGCGGCCCTGAGCAGTTCTTC
cdr3_aa: CSVESGPEQFF

d_call: NA
clone_size: NA
j_call: TRBJ2-7
v_call: TRBV28
cdr3_nt: TGTGCCAGCAGTGCAAGCACAAGATCGGACTCCTACGAGCAGTACTTC
cdr3_aa: CASSASTRSDSYEQYF

d_call: TRBD1
clone_size: NA
j_call: TRBJ2-1
v_call: TRBV6-6
cdr3_nt: TGTGCCAGCAGTTACTCGGGACAGGGGTCGGATGAGCAGTTCTTC
cdr3_aa: CASSYSGQGSDEQFF

d_call: NA
clone_size: NA
j_call: TRBJ2-1
v_call: TRBV19
cdr3_nt: TGTGCCAGTTCCCAGGGCAGCTCCTACAATGAGCAGTTCTTC
cdr3_aa: CASSQGSSYNEQFF

d_call: NA
clone_size: few
j_call: TRBJ2-7
v_call: TRBV10-1
cdr3_nt: TGCGCCAGCTGGGACGCGCCCTACGAGCAGTACTTC
cdr3_aa: CASWDAPYEQYF

d_call: NA
clone_size: few
j_call: TRBJ1-6
v_call: TRBV27
cdr3_nt: TGTGCCAGCAGTTTAATGGGGTTTGGTAATTCACCCCTCCACTTT
cdr3_aa: CASSLMGFGNSPLHF

d_call: TRBD1
clone_size: few
j_call: TRBJ2-3
v_call: TRBV24-1
cdr3_nt: TGTGCCTCCTCGGAAGGGGGCGGAGATACGCAGTATTTT
cdr3_aa: CASSEGGGDTQYF

d_call: NA
clone_size: NA
j_call: TRBJ2-4
v_call: TRBV19
cdr3_nt: TGTGCCAGTTCGGGACGGAGCCTGCTAGCCAAAAACATTCAGTACTTC
cdr3_aa: CASSGRSLLAKNIQYF

d_call: TRBD2
clone_size: NA
j_call: TRBJ2-5
v_call: TRBV7-9
cdr3_nt: TGTGCCAGCAGCCAGCTTACTAGCGCCCAGTACTTC
cdr3_aa: CASSQLTSAQYF

d_call: NA
clone_size: few
j_call: TRBJ2-1
v_call: TRBV11-1
cdr3_nt: TGTGCCAGCAGCTTATCGGGCGCCACCTACAATGAGCAGTTCTTC
cdr3_aa: CASSLSGATYNEQFF

d_call: TRBD2
clone_size: NA
j_call: TRBJ2-1
v_call: TRBV5-1
cdr3_nt: TGCGCCAGCAGCTTATTACCGGGACTAGCGGGAGATATCCGGTTCTTC
cdr3_aa: CASSLLPGLAGDIRFF

d_call: TRBD2
clone_size: many
j_call: TRBJ2-1
v_call: TRBV2
cdr3_nt: TGTGCCAGCAGTGACCCCCTTGGGCGGGAGTTTTACAATGAGCAGTTCTTC
cdr3_aa: CASSDPLGREFYNEQFF

d_call: TRBD2
clone_size: NA
j_call: TRBJ2-5
v_call: TRBV19
cdr3_nt: TGTGCCAGTAGTATGGTTGTGTTGGGAGCGGGAGGGCCGCGGGAGACCCAGTACTTC
cdr3_aa: CASSMVVLGAGGPRETQYF

d_call: TRBD2
clone_size: NA
j_call: TRBJ2-1
v_call: TRBV11-2
cdr3_nt: TGTGCCAGCAGAGGACTAGCGGGAGGGCCGGGCTCCTACAATGAGCAGTTCTTC
cdr3_aa: CASRGLAGGPGSYNEQFF

d_call: TRBD2
clone_size: NA
j_call: TRBJ2-1
v_call: TRBV29-1
cdr3_nt: TGCAGCGTTGAGCACACCTTAGCGGGAGGGTATTACAATGAGCAGTTCTTC
cdr3_aa: CSVEHTLAGGYYNEQFF

d_call: NA
clone_size: many
j_call: TRBJ2-1
v_call: TRBV28
cdr3_nt: TGTGCCACCAGGGGCCCATATAGGTACAATGAGCAGTTCTTC
cdr3_aa: CATRGPYRYNEQFF